The rows below give T cell receptor beta chains drawn from one sample of a study of OX40 agonist ivuxolimab in advanced cancers. Only in-frame clones appear in the TCRdb table, and some are missing; sequencing was by immunoSEQ multiplex PCR. The sample carries about 100,000 clones, approximately 90% recorded once. This specimen consisted of CD4+ or CD8+ T cells sorted from blood, obtained in a trial of the OX40 agonist ivuxolimab. The receptors were sampled from an adult with an advanced solid tumor such as melanoma, head and neck, liver or kidney cancer. CDR3s include the opening cysteine and the closing phenylalanine or tryptophan. D genes are given only for firm matches. For some rows the clone size is stated as once, few or many, or as a class when expanded; others skip it.

j_call	v_call	d_call	clone_size	cdr3_aa	cdr3_nt
TRBJ1-4	TRBV6-5	-	-	CASSYTSGAGKLFF	TGTGCCAGCAGTTACACCAGTGGAGCTGGAAAACTGTTTTTT
TRBJ2-3	TRBV11-2	TRBD2	-	CASSLVGGRGTDTQYF	TGTGCCAGCAGCTTAGTTGGCGGGAGAGGCACAGATACGCAGTATTTT
TRBJ2-1	TRBV7-2	-	once	CASSLAILASGGNEQFF	TGTGCCAGCAGCTTAGCCATCCTAGCGTCCGGAGGCAATGAGCAGTTCTTC
TRBJ2-7	TRBV11-2	TRBD1	-	CASSLAGQGAREQYF	TGTGCCAGCAGCTTGGCGGGACAGGGGGCGCGCGAGCAGTACTTC
TRBJ1-1	TRBV7-3	-	-	CASSRDISTGLTEAFF	TGTGCCAGCAGCCGGGACATCTCAACGGGGCTCACTGAAGCTTTCTTT
TRBJ2-7	TRBV7-8	-	-	CASSLAGPQTATKQYF	TGTGCCAGCAGCTTAGCGGGACCTCAGACAGCTACGAAGCAGTACTTC
TRBJ2-1	TRBV10-3	-	-	CAISGERAEQFF	TGTGCCATCAGCGGGGAAAGGGCTGAGCAGTTCTTC
TRBJ1-1	TRBV28	-	-	CASRIQGLNTEAFF	TGTGCCAGCAGAATACAGGGATTGAACACTGAAGCTTTCTTT
TRBJ1-5	TRBV19	-	few	CASSPRPTGRQPQHF	TGTGCCAGTAGTCCCCGCCCCACGGGCCGTCAGCCCCAGCATTTT
TRBJ2-5	TRBV28	TRBD2	-	CATGLAEETQYF	TGTGCCACCGGCCTAGCGGAAGAGACCCAGTACTTC
TRBJ1-2	TRBV28	-	once	CASSLPPVYGYTF	TGTGCCAGCAGTTTACCTCCAGTCTATGGCTACACCTTC
TRBJ2-7	TRBV12-5	-	few	CASGRDSSYEQYF	TGTGCTAGTGGAAGGGATAGCTCCTACGAGCAGTACTTC
TRBJ1-5	TRBV5-8	-	-	CASSFWRQPQHF	TGTGCCAGCAGCTTTTGGAGACAGCCCCAGCATTTT
TRBJ2-3	TRBV5-4	-	-	CASTIGGRTDTQYF	TGTGCCAGCACCATAGGAGGGCGGACAGATACGCAGTATTTT
TRBJ1-2	TRBV5-6	TRBD1	once	CASRREDRGYGYTF	TGTGCCAGCAGAAGAGAGGACAGGGGCTATGGCTACACCTTC
TRBJ1-5	TRBV30	-	-	CAWAVGGNQPQHF	TGTGCCTGGGCTGTGGGCGGGAATCAGCCCCAGCATTTT
TRBJ1-4	TRBV6-6	-	-	CASSYGAAGNEKLFF	TGTGCCAGCAGTTACGGGGCGGCGGGAAATGAAAAACTGTTTTTT
TRBJ1-5	TRBV2	TRBD1	-	CASRLDRAGQPQHF	TGTGCCAGCAGACTGGACAGGGCCGGTCAGCCCCAGCATTTT
TRBJ1-1	TRBV19	-	few	CASSLNTMVGTEAFF	TGTGCCAGTAGTCTCAATACCATGGTTGGCACTGAAGCTTTCTTT
TRBJ2-3	TRBV28	-	-	CASSTSVTDTQYF	TGTGCCAGCAGCACGAGCGTCACAGATACGCAGTATTTT
TRBJ2-1	TRBV5-4	-	-	CASRPRGNRWEQFF	TGTGCCAGCAGGCCGAGGGGGAATCGATGGGAGCAGTTCTTC
TRBJ2-1	TRBV11-1	-	-	CASSSETANNEQFF	TGTGCCAGCAGCTCTGAGACAGCTAACAATGAGCAGTTCTTC
TRBJ2-5	TRBV11-2	TRBD1	-	CASSPDRGETQYF	TGTGCCAGCAGCCCGGACAGGGGGGAGACCCAGTACTTC
TRBJ1-3	TRBV5-1	-	once	CASSLEVGAVSGNTIYF	TGCGCCAGCAGCTTGGAGGTGGGCGCCGTCTCTGGAAACACCATATATTTT
TRBJ1-2	TRBV5-1	TRBD1	-	CASSKDRGARGYTF	TGCGCCAGCAGCAAGGACAGGGGGGCGCGGGGCTACACCTTC
TRBJ2-3	TRBV29-1	TRBD2	-	CSVVRGGTDTQYF	TGCAGCGTTGTGCGGGGGGGCACAGATACGCAGTATTTT
TRBJ2-3	TRBV11-2	-	once	CASSSGLEFTDTQYF	TGTGCCAGCAGCTCCGGACTTGAATTCACAGATACGCAGTATTTT
TRBJ2-3	TRBV19	TRBD2	-	CATLSGRTDTQYF	TGTGCCACCCTTAGCGGGCGGACAGATACGCAGTATTTT
TRBJ1-4	TRBV4-1	-	once	CASSHPREKLFF	TGCGCCAGCAGCCACCCGAGGGAAAAACTGTTTTTT
TRBJ2-1	TRBV7-3	TRBD2	-	CASSPRLARNYNEQFF	TGTGCCAGCAGCCCCCGACTAGCTCGCAACTACAATGAGCAGTTCTTC
TRBJ2-1	TRBV2	-	-	CASRSDSSYNEQFF	TGTGCCAGCAGATCTGATAGCTCCTACAATGAGCAGTTCTTC
TRBJ1-2	TRBV28	-	-	CASSESRSGYTF	TGTGCCAGCAGCGAATCTAGGAGCGGCTACACCTTC
TRBJ1-5	TRBV28	-	-	CGLGRVNQPQHF	TGTGGATTAGGCAGAGTAAATCAGCCCCAGCATTTT
TRBJ1-1	TRBV7-2	-	once	CASSFDTEAFF	TGTGCCAGCAGCTTTGACACTGAAGCTTTCTTT
TRBJ2-7	TRBV7-9	-	-	CASSITGGTSYEQYF	TGTGCCAGCAGCATTACGGGGGGCACCTCCTACGAGCAGTACTTC
TRBJ1-2	TRBV5-6	-	-	CASSFSGGYTF	TGTGCCAGCAGCTTTTCGGGGGGCTACACCTTC
TRBJ1-1	TRBV21-1	-	-	CASSLRTGQHTEAFF	TGTGCCAGCAGCCTTCGGACAGGGCAGCACACTGAAGCTTTCTTT
TRBJ1-2	TRBV2	-	-	CASSVGGRGPYGYTF	TGTGCCAGCAGTGTGGGGGGGCGCGGCCCCTATGGCTACACCTTC
TRBJ2-1	TRBV2	TRBD1	-	CASRLYRDSSYNEQFF	TGTGCCAGCAGATTATACCGGGACAGCTCCTACAATGAGCAGTTCTTC
TRBJ2-1	TRBV28	-	-	CASSLSGLSYNEQFF	TGTGCCAGCAGTTTGTCAGGGCTCTCCTACAATGAGCAGTTCTTC
TRBJ1-5	TRBV19	TRBD1	-	CASDRTGLNQPQHF	TGTGCCAGCGACCGGACAGGGTTAAATCAGCCCCAGCATTTT
TRBJ2-3	TRBV7-2	TRBD2	-	CASSPSGRHPSDF	TGTGCCAGCAGCCCGAGCGGGAGGCACCCATCAGATTTT
TRBJ2-7	TRBV29-1	TRBD2	once	CSVEPAGGHEQYF	TGCAGCGTTGAACCAGCGGGAGGCCACGAGCAGTACTTC
TRBJ2-7	TRBV2	-	once	CASRRSREGVGEQYF	TGTGCCAGCAGGAGGTCCAGGGAGGGGGTCGGCGAGCAGTACTTC
TRBJ1-5	TRBV28	-	-	CASTKTGYNQPQHF	TGTGCCAGCACTAAAACAGGGTACAATCAGCCCCAGCATTTT
TRBJ1-2	TRBV19	-	-	CASSIGGSNFNSYTF	TGTGCCAGTAGTATTGGGGGCTCCAATTTTAATAGCTACACCTTC
TRBJ1-1	TRBV4-2	-	-	CASSQWDRGDTEAFF	TGTGCCAGCAGCCAATGGGATAGAGGGGACACTGAAGCTTTCTTT
TRBJ2-1	TRBV30	-	-	CAWRGPDLREQFF	TGTGCCTGGAGGGGTCCCGACTTGAGAGAGCAGTTCTTC
TRBJ2-2	TRBV2	-	-	CASSELRTGELFF	TGTGCCAGCAGTGAACTCCGAACCGGGGAGCTGTTTTTT
TRBJ2-3	TRBV4-3	-	-	CASSKDGTAWSTDTQYF	TGCGCCAGTTCAAAGGACGGGACCGCTTGGAGCACAGATACGCAGTATTTT
TRBJ1-5	TRBV30	TRBD1	-	CAWSVNRGEPQHF	TGTGCCTGGAGTGTCAACAGGGGGGAGCCCCAGCATTTT
TRBJ2-2	TRBV7-6	TRBD2	-	CASSLARGSGIFPGELFF	TGTGCCAGCAGCTTAGCGCGTGGTAGCGGGATATTTCCCGGGGAGCTGTTTTTT
TRBJ1-4	TRBV6-5	-	-	CASSYLGTNEKLFF	TGTGCCAGCAGTTACCTTGGGACGAATGAAAAACTGTTTTTT
TRBJ2-7	TRBV6-1	-	-	CASRMNREHSYEQYF	TGTGCCAGCAGGATGAACAGGGAGCACTCCTACGAGCAGTACTTC
TRBJ2-1	TRBV7-9	-	-	CASSLKGEQFF	TGTGCCAGCAGCTTAAAAGGGGAGCAGTTCTTC
TRBJ2-3	TRBV5-1	-	-	CASSLGRGEYRADTQYF	TGCGCCAGCAGCTTGGGGAGGGGCGAGTATCGGGCAGATACGCAGTATTTT
TRBJ2-1	TRBV7-7	-	once	CASSLGQLQPYNEQFF	TGTGCTAGCAGCTTGGGTCAGCTTCAACCCTACAATGAGCAGTTCTTC
TRBJ2-1	TRBV15	-	-	CATSRGDGYNEQFF	TGTGCCACCAGCAGAGGGGACGGATACAATGAGCAGTTCTTC